Each of the 24 T cell receptor beta chains below was sequenced from the same sample in a study of monozygotic twins with inflammatory bowel disease. Reprocessing the 5' RACE reads, TCRdb reports a single entry for every CDR3 protein and omits DNA. The table lists a few hundred thousand distinct CDR3 sequences, with 2.5% to 3% in the top ten. Sequencing was done on a sample of blood. These receptors all stem from a human donor with ulcerative colitis or Crohn's disease, or a healthy co-twin of an affected twin (not recorded which).

The V gene is TRBV20-1, the J gene TRBJ1-5; the D call of TRBD1 rests on TCRdb alone, since no DNA is present to check it. CDR1 and CDR2 (germline): DFQATT, SNEGSKA (reference sequence). This CDR3 region has 12 residues. CDR3 amino acids: CSARDDNQPQHF.

The chain carries TRBV7-8 and TRBJ2-7; as DNA is missing, the TRBD1 call by TCRdb cannot be tested. This CDR3 comprises 13 residues. The V gene's germline CDR1 is SGHVS and CDR2 FQNEAQ. The CDR3 region is CASEGGLTYEQYF.

The chain has TRBV5-1 and TRBJ2-7; TCRdb indicates TRBD1, and absent DNA this call remains unverified. This CDR3 has 17 residues. Germline assignment: CDR1 SGHRS and CDR2 YFSETQ. CDR3 amino acids: CASSFSEDRGDSYEQYF.

J is TRBJ2-5 and V is TRBV7-2. Germline CDR1 and CDR2: SGHTA and FQGNSA. The CDR3 is made up of 15 amino acids. The CDR3: CASSLGLAMSETQYF.

The gene calls are TRBV7-9 and TRBJ2-5; TCRdb returns TRBD1, unconfirmable since there is no DNA. CDR1 SEHNR and CDR2 FQNEAQ come from the germline V gene (reference sequence). This CDR3 is built from 15 residues. CDR3 amino acids: CASSTWGDLQETQYF.

V gene TRBV2 combines with J gene TRBJ2-4. The CDR3 covers 15 residues. Germline V CDR1 and CDR2: SNHLY, FYNNEI. CDR3 loop: CASSEQGFDKNMQYF.

The chain employs TRBV12-3 or TRBV12-4 and TRBJ1-3. The CDR3 length is 16 residues. The CDR3 is CASSPNGQASGNTIYF.

The rearrangement uses TRBV28 and TRBJ2-7; TCRdb reports TRBD1, a call that lacks DNA to check it against. Germline V gives CDR1 MDHEN, CDR2 SYDVKM. The CDR3 runs to 15 residues. The CDR3 here is CASRDSDLPHYEQYF.

The rearrangement uses TRBV7-3 and TRBJ2-1. The CDR3 runs to 14 residues. From germline, CDR1 is SGHTA and CDR2 FQGTGA. CDR3 sequence reads: CASSPEGNFNEQFF.

The gene calls are TRBV6-6 and TRBJ2-2. Looked up from germline, CDR1 is MNHNY and CDR2 is SVGAGI (reference sequence). CDR3 size: 14 residues. The CDR3 sequence is CASSYSVLTGELFF.

CDR3 loop: CASSLRSVGGEAGELFF. The V and J genes are TRBV7-3 and TRBJ2-2; TCRdb's D call, TRBD1, is unchecked because there is no DNA. The CDR3 length is 17 residues. Germline V gene sequence: CDR1 SGHTA, CDR2 FQGTGA.

The V call is TRBV7-9, the J call TRBJ2-5. CDR3 size: 17 residues. Germline CDR1 reads SEHNR; CDR2 reads FQNEAQ (reference sequence). CDR3 in amino acids: CASSLNLAIWAQETQYF.

V usage is TRBV6-5 and J usage is TRBJ2-7; TCRdb selects TRBD2, and the lack of DNA leaves this call unchecked. Germline V lookup: CDR1 MNHEY, CDR2 SVGAGI. This CDR3 has 16 residues. The CDR3 protein is CASSYIAGGTSYEQYF.

The gene calls are TRBV7-8 and TRBJ2-2; TCRdb reports TRBD1, a call that lacks DNA to check it against. The CDR3 consists of 16 residues. The germline V gene has CDR1 SGHVS and CDR2 FQNEAQ. The chain's CDR3 is CASSSPRDSNTGELFF.

The V call is TRBV15, the J call TRBJ2-3; TCRdb proposes TRBD1, but this gene call is untestable without DNA. The V gene's germline CDR1 is LNHNV and CDR2 YYDKDF (reference sequence). This CDR3 is built from 16 residues. This CDR3 is CATSIFQGIRADTQYF.

The gene calls are TRBV6-2 or TRBV6-3 and TRBJ2-3; the TCRdb call, TRBD2, lacks DNA for checking. The CDR3 runs to 15 residues. Germline V CDR1 and CDR2: MNHEY, SVGEGT. Here the CDR3 reads CASSFGGGPTDTQYF.

The rearrangement uses TRBV2 and TRBJ2-7; absent DNA, TCRdb's TRBD2 call cannot be checked. The CDR3 has 16 residues. CDR1 SNHLY and CDR2 FYNNEI come from the germline V gene. The CDR3 loop is CASRRGMGGGADEQYF.

The V gene is TRBV29-1, the J gene TRBJ1-2; there is no DNA to check the TCRdb D call of TRBD1. The CDR3 consists of 12 residues. Per germline, CDR1 SQVTM and CDR2 ANQGSEA. The chain's CDR3 is CSVETGRGGYTF.

V gene TRBV5-1 combines with J gene TRBJ2-1. CDR3 length equals 15 residues. Germline values: CDR1 SGHRS, CDR2 YFSETQ. This CDR3 is CASSIGSYQRDEQFF.

The chain couples TRBV12-3 or TRBV12-4 to TRBJ2-3. The CDR3 extends over 13 amino acids. This CDR3 is CASSKGFTDTQYF.

The CDR3 sequence: CASSPPARANEQYF. J is TRBJ2-7 and V is TRBV7-2; TCRdb selects TRBD2, and the lack of DNA leaves this call unchecked. This CDR3 spans 14 amino acids. Germline-derived CDR1 and CDR2 are SGHTA and FQGNSA.

CDR3 sequence reads: CASSQGGYSYEQYF. The V call is TRBV4-1, the J call TRBJ2-7; TCRdb names TRBD1, which stays unverified in the absence of DNA. The CDR3 covers 14 residues. Germline values: CDR1 MGHRA, CDR2 YSYEKL.

The chain links TRBV4-2 to TRBJ2-5; TCRdb's D call of TRBD2 is untestable without DNA. This CDR3 has 16 residues. In germline, CDR1 is LGHNA, CDR2 YNFKEQ. The CDR3 here is CASSQEASGGAETQYF.

V gene TRBV7-2 combines with J gene TRBJ1-2. Germline CDR1 reads SGHTA; CDR2 reads FQGNSA. The CDR3 spans 15 residues. The CDR3 region is CASSLAIQSNYGYTF.